This T cell receptor (beta chain) emerged from a study of blood T cells in healthy people across ages. Points on this clonotype: What it binds is not known.

PCR was performed a second time for roughly 6 to 12 cycles using a sample-barcoded 5' primer and a J-beta primer mix. Each cDNA molecule, via a template-switch adaptor with 12 random nucleotides, was tagged. Sequencing yielded, for each sample, at least 3 million paired-end reads carrying CDR3. TCRdb itself ran the 5' RACE reads through MiXCR, one entry per CDR3 protein. The sample has about 620,000 distinct CDR3 sequences, approximately 52% seen once; the top ten hold roughly 13%. General observations from the study: More naive CD4+ cells and higher diversity marked long-lived donors relative to aged donors.

CDR3 length: 15 residues. The ends were cut back, 4 bases at V and 1 base at J, with 11 bases in the middle. CDR1 is MDHEN and CDR2 is SYDVKM in the germline V gene. The V call is TRBV28, the J call TRBJ2-4; no firm D call. Sequencing was done on a sample of blood. The origin of this receptor is an elderly woman in good health. This chain's CDR3 is CASSSIWMAKNIQYF. The CDR3 region has the DNA TGTGCCAGCAGTTCCATTTGGATGGCCAAAAACATTCAGTACTTC. The variable domain in full, completed from reference TRBV28 and TRBJ2-4, reads DVKVTQSSRYLVKRTGEKVFLECVQDMDHENMFWYRQDPGLGLRLIYFSYDVKMKEKGDIPEGYSVSREKKERFSLILESASTNQTSMYLCASSSIWMAKNIQYFGAGTRLSVL.